The 20 T cell receptor beta chains given below trace back to one sample, sequenced in a study of T cells in localized non-small cell lung cancer (dated by TCRdb to 2018 to 2021). Receptors were amplified or captured by the immunoSEQ multiplex PCR assay. TCRdb took this table from immuneACCESS and kept in-frame rearrangements with V and J called. Such tables lack part of the clones; where checked against another copy, unresolved V genes explain under half of the gap, and the rest is unexplained. The sample profile shows about 26,000 clones; 75% to 85% of them were found once. The top ten clonotypes cover less than 5% of the sample. This specimen was peripheral blood, taken before any cancer treatment. These receptors were collected from a woman aged 40-69 years with stage I lung adenocarcinoma.

The chain couples TRBV10-3 to TRBJ1-1; no reliable D call. The CDR3 has 13 residues. Germline V lookup: CDR1 ENHRY, CDR2 SYGVKD. V dropped 4 bases and J dropped 1 base, with 7 bases sitting between them. The CDR3 DNA sequence: TGTGCCATCAGTGTGGGTCCGAACACTGAAGCTTTCTTT. Translated, it gives CAISVGPNTEAFF.

This rearrangement joins TRBV19 to TRBJ1-2; no reliable D call. The V and J ends lost 6 bases and 7 bases respectively, with 12 bases between them. From germline, CDR1 is LNHDA and CDR2 SQIVND (reference sequence). The length of the CDR3 is 12 residues. CDR3 protein: CASSEQGSGYTF. The DNA of the CDR3 is TGTGCCAGTAGCGAACAAGGGTCTGGCTACACCTTC. Together with reference TRBV19 and TRBJ1-2, the CDR3 gives the full variable domain: DGGITQSPKYLFRKEGQNVTLSCEQNLNHDAMYWYRQDPGQGLRLIYYSQIVNDFQKGDIAEGYSVSREKKESFPLTVTSAQKNPTAFYLCASSEQGSGYTFGSGTRLTVV.

This chain joins TRBV4-3 and TRBJ2-3; 7 positions match TRBD2. V trimming: 3 bases; J trimming: 3 bases; junction bases outside the gene matches: 6. This CDR3 comprises 15 residues. The germline V gene encodes CDR1 LGHNA and CDR2 YSLEER. CDR3 residues: CASSHKLAVTDTQYF. The CDR3 DNA reads as TGCGCCAGCAGCCATAAGCTAGCGGTAACAGATACGCAGTATTTT.

The chain is built from TRBV7-2 and TRBJ2-5; a possible D gene is TRBD2 (5 bases). V gave up 2 bases and J gave up 1 base, with 11 bases separating them. Looked up from germline, CDR1 is SGHTA and CDR2 is FQGNSA. This CDR3 comprises 15 residues. For the CDR3, the DNA is TGTGCCAGCAGCTTACAGCGGACCGTCCAAGAGACCCAGTACTTC. Protein product: CASSLQRTVQETQYF. Complete variable domain (other parts from reference TRBV7-2 and TRBJ2-5): GAGVSQSPSNKVTEKGKDVELRCDPISGHTALYWYRQSLGQGLEFLIYFQGNSAPDKSGLPSDRFSAERTGGSVSTLTIQRTQQEDSAVYLCASSLQRTVQETQYFGPGTRLLVL.

This sequence joins TRBV7-9 and TRBJ1-1; possible D gene TRBD1, 6 bases. CDR1 is SEHNR and CDR2 is FQNEAQ in the germline V gene (reference sequence). V gave up 5 bases and J gave up 6 bases, with 22 bases separating them. CDR3 length: 16 amino acids. In DNA form, the CDR3 reads TGTGCCAGCAGCCCTAGTGGGCCAGGGGCTAACCCTGAAGCTTTCTTT. This sequence encodes CASSPSGPGANPEAFF.

The gene calls are TRBV18 and TRBJ1-3; no firm D call. CDR1 is KGHSH, CDR2 LQKENI, per germline. CDR3 length: 16 residues. Trimming shortened V by 1 base and J by 3 bases, and 13 bases separated the two germline ends. The CDR3 bases are TGTGCCAGCTCACCACAGGTTGTGAAAAGTGGAAACACCATATATTTT. It codes for CASSPQVVKSGNTIYF.

The chain carries TRBV18 and TRBJ2-1; TRBD2 agrees at 9 bases. The V segment lost 0 bases and the J segment 9 bases; nucleotides outside the gene matches: 6. The CDR3 is made up of 15 amino acids. Germline assignment: CDR1 KGHSH and CDR2 LQKENI. The CDR3 DNA reads as TGTGCCAGCTCACCACCTAGCGGGGGCCTCGGTGAGCAGTTCTTC. Amino acid sequence: CASSPPSGGLGEQFF.

This chain uses TRBV9 with TRBJ1-1, with D unresolved. CDR3 length: 14 residues. V lost 0 bases, J lost 1 base, and 7 bases lay in between. Germline loops: CDR1 SGDLS, CDR2 YYNGEE. The DNA of the CDR3 is TGTGCCAGCAGCGTAGGGCGGTGGAACACTGAAGCTTTCTTT. It specifies CASSVGRWNTEAFF.

This clone was counted a few times. This chain joins TRBV5-1 and TRBJ2-4; possibly TRBD1 or TRBD2 for D (5 bases each). Between the trimmed V and J ends, which lost 0 bases and 6 bases, there was a span of 10 bases. The CDR3 is 14 residues long. The germline CDR1 and CDR2 sequences are SGHRS and YFSETQ. The CDR3 region is CASSLGAGRNIQYF. CDR3 coding DNA: TGCGCCAGCAGCTTGGGGGCAGGGAGAAACATTCAGTACTTC.

The V call is TRBV5-3, the J call TRBJ1-6, with 10 bases fitting TRBD1. TRBV5-3 is filed as an ORF, its function uncertain. The CDR3 covers 17 residues. V lost 8 bases and J lost 10; bases outside the gene matches: 18. The CDR3 here is CARTGGAGSTKGSPLHF. CDR3 sequence (DNA): TGTGCCAGGACAGGGGGCGCCGGCTCTACCAAAGGGTCACCCCTCCACTTT.

The chain joins TRBV6-5 to TRBJ2-1; D may be TRBD2 (6 bases). Germline V gene data show CDR1 as MNHEY and CDR2 as SVGAGI. The V and J ends lost 2 bases and 5 bases respectively, with 7 bases between them. This CDR3 comprises 13 residues. DNA for the CDR3: TGTGCCAGCAGTTACGGCGGGAACAATGAGCAGTTCTTC. This encodes CASSYGGNNEQFF.

This chain uses TRBV5-6 with TRBJ1-1; TRBD1 matches 8 bases. CDR3 length equals 14 residues. Looked up from germline, CDR1 is SGHDT and CDR2 is YYEEEE. With 5 bases clipped from V and 4 bases from J, the junction kept 7 bases outside the gene matches. The CDR3 coding sequence is TGTGCCAGCAGTTACAGGGGGAGAGGCACTGAAGCTTTCTTT. Translating it yields CASSYRGRGTEAFF.

J is TRBJ1-5 and V is TRBV10-3; TRBD1 is a possible D gene (6 bases). V was cut by 2 bases and J by 2 bases, with 13 bases left in between. Per germline, CDR1 ENHRY and CDR2 SYGVKD. CDR3 length: 16 residues. The CDR3 region is CAISEGGTRGNQPQHF. As DNA, the CDR3 is TGTGCCATCAGTGAGGGGGGCACCCGAGGCAATCAGCCCCAGCATTTT.

This chain links TRBV11-3 with TRBJ1-1, with no clear D. Trimming shortened V by 5 bases and J by 0 bases, and 7 bases separated the two germline ends. Per germline, CDR1 SGHNT and CDR2 YENEEA. The CDR3 contains 13 residues. CDR3 residues: CASSPGVNTEAFF. DNA of the CDR3: TGTGCCAGCAGCCCAGGCGTGAACACTGAAGCTTTCTTT. Filled out from reference TRBV11-3 and TRBJ1-1, the complete variable domain reads EAGVVQSPRYKIIEKKQPVAFWCNPISGHNTLYWYLQNLGQGPELLIRYENEEAVDDSQLPKDRFSAERLKGVDSTLKIQPAELGDSAVYLCASSPGVNTEAFFGQGTRLTVV.

The chain uses TRBV11-2 and TRBJ2-7, with 8 bases aligning to TRBD1. This CDR3 has 14 residues. The trim removed 0 bases at V and 8 bases at J, leaving 6 bases unmatched. Germline V gene lookup returns CDR1 SGHAT and CDR2 FQNNGV. The CDR3 protein is CASSLDPGQAKQYF. Written as DNA, the CDR3 is TGTGCCAGCAGCTTAGATCCGGGACAGGCAAAGCAGTACTTC.

This clone has a single count. The chain links TRBV9 to TRBJ1-1; D is perhaps TRBD1 (6 bases). Germline CDR1 and CDR2: SGDLS and YYNGEE. The ends were cut back, 3 bases at V and 2 bases at J, with 11 bases in the middle. The CDR3 is 14 amino acids. The chain's CDR3 is CASSDGQINTEAFF. The CDR3 DNA is TGTGCCAGCAGCGACGGACAGATAAACACTGAAGCTTTCTTT.

The V call is TRBV10-2, the J call TRBJ1-4; D gene unclear. The CDR3 contains 15 residues. CDR1 WSHSY and CDR2 SAAADI come from the germline V gene. V shed 6 bases and J shed 0 bases, with 11 bases lying between them. CDR3 protein: CASRKQVSTNEKLFF. The CDR3 coding sequence is TGCGCCAGCAGGAAACAAGTATCAACTAATGAAAAACTGTTTTTT.

This chain uses TRBV6-4 with TRBJ2-6, with TRBD1 matching over 7 bases. Germline V gene data show CDR1 as MRHNA and CDR2 as SNTAGT. The CDR3 loop spans 16 amino acids. The V and J ends lost 4 bases and 0 bases, in that order; junction bases with no gene match: 3. This CDR3 reads CASSVGTASGANVLTF. In DNA, the CDR3 is TGTGCCAGCAGTGTTGGGACAGCCTCTGGGGCCAACGTCCTGACTTTC.

The chain recombines TRBV2 with TRBJ1-5, with D possibly being TRBD1 (6 bases). CDR3 length: 13 residues. Per the germline V gene, CDR1 is SNHLY and CDR2 is FYNNEI. V was pared by 8 bases and J by 1 base, with 9 bases between. CDR3 DNA sequence: TGTGCCAGCCACAGGGACAGCAATCAGCCCCAGCATTTT. Residues: CASHRDSNQPQHF.

The V and J genes are TRBV7-2 and TRBJ2-5; 7 bases match TRBD1. Germline values: CDR1 SGHTA, CDR2 FQGNSA. V dropped 5 bases and J dropped 1; count of bases not matched to a gene: 4. The length of the CDR3 is 14 residues. The CDR3 DNA sequence: TGTGCCAGCAGCAGGGACAGATCCCAAGAGACCCAGTACTTC. It encodes CASSRDRSQETQYF.